These 10 T cell receptor beta chains were sequenced from one sample in a study of Graves' ophthalmopathy and Graves' hyperthyroidism. TCR beta CDR3 amplification used RNA transcripts. The authors performed first-round RT-PCR with HTBI primers and then a second-round multiplex PCR. TCRdb ran MiXCR on the multiplex PCR reads and lists one entry per CDR3 protein. The repertoire holds 150,000 or so distinct CDR3 sequences, with 35% to 50% as singletons. The sample was peripheral blood. The receptors stem from a man aged 25-40 years with Graves' ophthalmopathy.

The rearrangement joins TRBV25-1 to TRBJ2-7, with D possibly being TRBD1 (5 bases). Trimming removed 3 bases at V and 2 bases at J, with 11 bases between. In germline, CDR1 is MGHDK, CDR2 SYGVNS. CDR3 length: 14 amino acids. The CDR3 region has the DNA TGTGCCAGCAGTGATCGTCAGGGTCCCTACGAGCAGTACTTC. It translates to CASSDRQGPYEQYF.

J is TRBJ2-7 and V is TRBV6-1, with 11 bases lining up with TRBD2. From germline, CDR1 is MNHNS and CDR2 SASEGT. V was clipped by 6 bases and J by 6 bases; unmatched bases: 7. This CDR3 is built from 14 residues. Here the CDR3 reads CASSSSGRALEQYF. The DNA for the CDR3 is TGTGCCAGCAGCAGTAGCGGGAGGGCCCTCGAGCAGTACTTC.

In its sample, this clonotype was seen many times. The rearrangement links TRBV12-3 or TRBV12-4 to TRBJ2-7; 11 bases line up with TRBD2. Trimming removed 6 bases from V and 3 bases from J; junction bases left unmatched: 7. There are 15 residues in the CDR3. The CDR3 DNA reads as TGTGCCAGCAGCTCCCCCGGGACTAGCGGCTACGAGCAGTACTTC. This translates into CASSSPGTSGYEQYF.

In its sample, this clonotype was seen many times. The J gene is TRBJ2-5, the V gene TRBV6-2 or TRBV6-3, with 10 bases aligning to TRBD2. The V gene's germline CDR1 is MNHEY and CDR2 SVGEGT. This CDR3 has 15 residues. With V trimmed by 7 bases and J by 2 bases, 7 bases remained unmatched. This CDR3 is CASKGLLAGQETQYF. CDR3 nucleotides: TGTGCCAGCAAAGGATTACTAGCGGGACAAGAGACCCAGTACTTC.

Many counts were recorded for this clonotype. The CDR3 loop is CAWSAPHRDRGGEQYF. The CDR3 DNA reads TGTGCCTGGAGTGCCCCTCACCGGGACAGGGGTGGCGAGCAGTACTTC. This chain connects TRBV30 to TRBJ2-7; 10 bases align to TRBD1. V lost 1 base and J lost 6; bases outside the gene matches: 12. The CDR3 sequence is 16 residues long. Germline V gene data show CDR1 as GTSNPN and CDR2 as SVGIG (reference sequence). Drawing the rest from reference TRBV30 and TRBJ2-7, the complete variable domain is SQTIHQWPATLVQPVGSPLSLECTVEGTSNPNLYWYRQAAGRGLQLLFYSVGIGQISSEVPQNLSASRPQDRQFILSSKKLLLSDSGFYLCAWSAPHRDRGGEQYFGPGTRLTVT.

This clonotype appeared many times. The CDR3 spells CASSPGLAGGEETQYF. CDR3 sequence (DNA): TGTGCCAGCAGTCCCGGACTAGCGGGAGGGGAAGAGACCCAGTACTTC. V and J are TRBV6-5 and TRBJ2-5, with TRBD2 identical over 15 bases. J gave up 3 bases and V 5 bases, and 4 bases lay outside the gene matches. The CDR3 extends over 16 amino acids. Looked up from germline, CDR1 is MNHEY and CDR2 is SVGAGI.

The gene calls are TRBV14 and TRBJ2-7; D gene unclear. CDR3 length: 12 residues. Germline V gene lookup returns CDR1 SGHDN and CDR2 FVKESK. Trimming cost V 0 bases and J 6 bases, with 6 bases left between them. Written as DNA, the CDR3 is TGTGCCAGCAGCCAAGACACTTTCGAGCAGTACTTC. Translated, it gives CASSQDTFEQYF.

The genes are TRBV7-6 and TRBJ2-7; the D gene is possibly TRBD1 (5 bases). V lost 4 bases to trimming and J lost 3 bases, with 13 bases between them. Germline V gene lookup returns CDR1 SGHVS and CDR2 FNYEAQ. There are 14 residues in the CDR3. CDR3 residues: CASSYQPQGYEQYF. In DNA, the CDR3 is TGTGCCAGCAGCTATCAACCCCAGGGCTACGAGCAGTACTTC.

The CDR3 bases are TGTGCCAGCAGCTTCCTGCCTCAGGGGGGGACCCAGTACTTC. Residues: CASSFLPQGGTQYF. The chain combines TRBV7-2 with TRBJ2-5, with a tentative D call TRBD1 (7 bases). CDR3 length equals 14 residues. V dropped 3 bases and J dropped 7 bases, with 15 bases sitting between them. Germline V CDR1 and CDR2: SGHTA, FQGNSA.

The rearrangement links TRBV6-5 to TRBJ2-7; the match to TRBD1 covers 7 bases. Unmatched junction bases numbered 4, after V lost 2 bases and J lost 0 bases. Germline loops: CDR1 MNHEY, CDR2 SVGAGI. This CDR3 is 15 amino acids long. The CDR3 is CASSYIPGGSYEQYF. The CDR3, as DNA: TGTGCCAGCAGTTACATCCCAGGGGGCTCCTACGAGCAGTACTTC.